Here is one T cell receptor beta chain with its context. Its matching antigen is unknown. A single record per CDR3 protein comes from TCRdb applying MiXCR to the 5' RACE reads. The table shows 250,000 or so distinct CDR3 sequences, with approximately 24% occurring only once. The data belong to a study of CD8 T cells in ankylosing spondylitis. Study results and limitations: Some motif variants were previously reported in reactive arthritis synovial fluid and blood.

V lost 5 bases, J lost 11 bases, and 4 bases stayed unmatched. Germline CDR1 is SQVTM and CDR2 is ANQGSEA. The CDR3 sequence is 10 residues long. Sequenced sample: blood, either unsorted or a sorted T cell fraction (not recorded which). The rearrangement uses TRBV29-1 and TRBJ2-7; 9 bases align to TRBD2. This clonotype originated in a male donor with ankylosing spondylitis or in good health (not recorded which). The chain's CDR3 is CSVSSGVEYF. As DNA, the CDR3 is TGCAGCGTTTCTAGCGGGGTGGAGTACTTC.